Each of the 3 T cell receptor beta chains below was sequenced from the same sample in a study of metastatic and nonmetastatic thyroid tumors. TCRdb re-called the PCR reads through MiXCR. The sample holds roughly 20,000 clones, approximately 24% seen once. Until they underwent thyroid surgery, no patient had received any treatment. Sequenced input: tumor tissue. These TCRs come from a male donor with papillary thyroid cancer or a benign thyroid nodule (not recorded which). Some clones in this sample may be carry-over from other donors' samples.

As to this clone: At one boundary the junction diverges from the germline segment, which might be a read error. This rearrangement joins TRBV28 to TRBJ1-2; D not resolved. The CDR3 spans 13 residues. The germline gives CDR1 MDHEN, CDR2 SYDVKM. The CDR3 sequence is CARSWSKQRSYTF. The CDR3 coding sequence is TGTGCCAGAAGTTGGTCAAAGCAGCGTAGCTACACCTTC.

This clone was detected many times. The V and J genes are TRBV20-1 and TRBJ1-2; unclear D gene. V was trimmed by 5 bases and J by 5 bases, leaving 18 bases between them. The CDR3 loop spans 14 amino acids. Germline V gene lookup returns CDR1 DFQATT and CDR2 SNEGSKA (reference sequence). CDR3 DNA sequence: TGCAGTGCTGAAGCAGGCAGCAGCAGATATGGCTACACCTTC. Translated, it gives CSAEAGSSRYGYTF.

The chain carries TRBV12-3 or TRBV12-4 and TRBJ2-1; D is undetermined. The CDR3 covers 14 residues. DNA for the CDR3: TGTGGAAGCAGTTTTATACCCGGGTACAATGAGCAGTTCTTC. It is translated as CGSSFIPGYNEQFF.